Sequencing of this T cell receptor beta chain was carried out in a study of blood T cell repertoires in COVID-19. Across the study: COVID-19 samples, acute and convalescent, were from the United States, Italy and Spain. PBMCs, B-cell-depleted T cells, or T cells were the source of the cDNA or gDNA that made up the material.

Seattle researchers signed up patients amid active infection and tracked them longitudinally. The authors' processing: Amplification of reference gene primers provided the estimated nucleated cell counts. This table comes from immunoSEQ multiplex PCR, and its TCRdb copy is limited to in-frame clones, with some not included. V, J and clone size reflect that table, while D and trimming were determined from the DNA. This table holds around 140,000 clones, more than 85% found once. Germline assignment: CDR1 SGHNT and CDR2 YYREEE (reference sequence). This CDR3 is 15 amino acids long. V was clipped by 0 bases and J by 3 bases; unmatched bases: 2.

V is TRBV5-4 and J is TRBJ2-2; 7 bases fit TRBD1. The sequenced sample consisted of peripheral blood. This receptor was identified in a man in his 60s with COVID-19, enrolled during active disease. The CDR3 sequence: CASSLGQGYTGELFF. The CDR3 region has the DNA TGTGCCAGCAGCTTGGGACAGGGATACACCGGGGAGCTGTTTTTT.